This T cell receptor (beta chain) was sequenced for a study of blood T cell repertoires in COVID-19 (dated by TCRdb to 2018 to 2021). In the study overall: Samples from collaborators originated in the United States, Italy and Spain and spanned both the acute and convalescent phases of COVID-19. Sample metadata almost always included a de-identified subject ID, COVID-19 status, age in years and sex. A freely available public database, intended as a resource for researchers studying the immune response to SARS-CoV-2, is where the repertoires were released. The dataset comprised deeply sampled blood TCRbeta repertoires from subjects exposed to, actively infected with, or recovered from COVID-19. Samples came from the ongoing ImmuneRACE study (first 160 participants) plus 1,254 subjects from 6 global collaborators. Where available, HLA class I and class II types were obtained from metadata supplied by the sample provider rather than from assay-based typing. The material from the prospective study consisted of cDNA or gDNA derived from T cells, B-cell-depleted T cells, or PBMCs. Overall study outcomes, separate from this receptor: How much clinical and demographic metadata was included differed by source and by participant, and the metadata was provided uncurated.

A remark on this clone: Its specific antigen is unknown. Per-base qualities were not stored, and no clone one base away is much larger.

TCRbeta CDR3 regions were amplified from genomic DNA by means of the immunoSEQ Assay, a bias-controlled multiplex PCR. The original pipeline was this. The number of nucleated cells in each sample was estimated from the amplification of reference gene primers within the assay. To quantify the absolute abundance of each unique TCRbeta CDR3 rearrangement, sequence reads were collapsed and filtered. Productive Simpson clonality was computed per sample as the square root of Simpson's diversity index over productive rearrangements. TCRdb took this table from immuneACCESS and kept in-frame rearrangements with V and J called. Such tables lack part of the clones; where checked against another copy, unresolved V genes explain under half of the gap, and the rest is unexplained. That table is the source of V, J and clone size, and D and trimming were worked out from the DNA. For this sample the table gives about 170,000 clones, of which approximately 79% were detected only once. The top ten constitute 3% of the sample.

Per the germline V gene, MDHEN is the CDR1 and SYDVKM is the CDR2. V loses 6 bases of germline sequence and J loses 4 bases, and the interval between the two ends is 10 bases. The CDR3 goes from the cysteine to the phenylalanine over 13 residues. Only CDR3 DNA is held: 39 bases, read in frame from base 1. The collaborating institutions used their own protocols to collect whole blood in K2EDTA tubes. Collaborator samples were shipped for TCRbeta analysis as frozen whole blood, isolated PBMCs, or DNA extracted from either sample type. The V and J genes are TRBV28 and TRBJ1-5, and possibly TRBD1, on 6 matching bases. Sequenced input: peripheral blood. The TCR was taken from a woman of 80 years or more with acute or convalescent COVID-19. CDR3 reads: CASSQTGNQPQHF. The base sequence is TGTGCCAGCAGCCAAACAGGGAATCAGCCCCAGCATTTT. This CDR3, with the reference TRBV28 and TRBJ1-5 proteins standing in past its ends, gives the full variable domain DVKVTQSSRYLVKRTGEKVFLECVQDMDHENMFWYRQDPGLGLRLIYFSYDVKMKEKGDIPEGYSVSREKKERFSLILESASTNQTSMYLCASSQTGNQPQHFGDGTRLSIL.